This T cell receptor (beta chain) stems from a study of CD8 T cells in Susac syndrome. Study-wide context: The Susac syndrome patients that were sequenced included five or six with active disease and 8 or 9 in remission.

This clonotype occurred once. Random hexamers were used to reverse transcribe roughly 0.45 to 1 ug of RNA. Via MiXCR, TCRdb re-called the immunoSEQ multiplex PCR reads, giving one row per CDR3 protein. The sample yields some 160,000 distinct CDR3 sequences, 85% to 95% seen once. The authors carried out high-throughput sequencing of TCR beta. They applied it to CD8+ and CD4+ T cells obtained from blood. Losses at the gene ends were 4 bases for V and 1 base for J; bases not matched to a gene: 4. From germline, CDR1 is SGHDT and CDR2 YYEEEE. This CDR3 contains 14 residues. Material for sequencing was CD4+ T cells from PBMCs. The sequence came from a human donor with Susac syndrome. The rearrangement joins TRBV5-6 to TRBJ2-7; the match to TRBD2 covers 8 bases. The CDR3 nucleotides read TGTGCCAGCAGCCTCGGGGGGGAATCCTACGAGCAGTACTTC. Amino acid sequence: CASSLGGESYEQYF. The full variable domain, in which reference TRBV5-6 and TRBJ2-7 provide the parts outside the CDR3, is DAGVTQSPTHLIKTRGQQVTLRCSPKSGHDTVSWYQQALGQGPQFIFQYYEEEERQRGNFPDRFSGHQFPNYSSELNVNALLLGDSALYLCASSLGGESYEQYFGPGTRLTVT.